This T cell receptor (beta chain) was sequenced during a study of cytomegalovirus exposure and HLA in healthy donors (dated by TCRdb to 2015 to 2018). With respect to the entire study: An earlier analysis of more than 550 of the donors reported 276 Gb of sequence data and 90 million to 120 million unique TCR beta sequences obtained from roughly 180 million T cells. An early release that covered more than 550 HLA-typed donors contained around 300 gigabases of sequencing data and 75 million to 100 million unique TCR sequences. Of the 300 to 450 genotyped donors, 75% to 85% were placed in the genetic ancestry cluster associated with self-reported Caucasian donors. The study aimed to test whether signatures of past pathogen exposure could be identified by cataloging public T cell receptors. The T cell repertoires of about 700 subjects were profiled by immunosequencing and related to cytomegalovirus serostatus. In addition to the first cohort of about 650 subjects, a separate validation cohort of 120 different subjects was used. To predict cytomegalovirus infection status, the study combined high-throughput TCR immunosequencing, statistical association of individual TCRs with disease status, and machine learning. To study patterns of TCR occurrence, a later analysis re-analyzed previously published TCR beta repertoires from 666 donors and added high-resolution HLA genotyping. Rather than using new phenotypic data, the later analysis identified candidate immune exposures from TCR beta sequences and from how often those sequences occurred across donors. To decide whether each TCR beta V gene segment behaved as functional or pseudogenic, an earlier analysis of several hundred of the donors relied on high-throughput TCR beta sequencing. Donor age, sex, ethnicity and CMV serostatus were compiled together with the repertoire data. Genome-wide SNP genotypes for about three fifths of the 666 donors were used in a later genetic analysis, which treated that subset as a discovery cohort. Every repertoire in the discovery cohort had been generated on one and the same sequencing platform. HLA typing included class I and class II loci at four-digit resolution. The number of donors typed differed by locus, with roughly 629-640 for A, B, C, DRB1 and DQB1, roughly 520 for DQA1, approximately 570 for DPA1, and under 490 for DPB1. Roughly 5 DR-DQ haplotypes were treated as single units for association and clustering because of strong linkage in the cohort. On average, around 230,000 unique TCR beta nucleotide sequences were sequenced per donor among roughly 430 genotyped donors of the cohort, with roughly 18% of those sequences being non-productive. Overall study outcomes, separate from this receptor: For the cohort, immune exposure information was limited to CMV serostatus. Most CMV-associated TCR beta chains appeared to be HLA-restricted in a later analysis, and the HLA associations seemed to be driven largely by CMV exposure. The authors suggested that the approach could potentially be generalized to other disease states and immunological phenotypes. Correlated functional status among segregating V segments might reflect linkage disequilibrium, but an unknown experimental factor could not be ruled out. In a later analysis, around 17,000 TCR beta sequences were associated with specific HLA alleles at a false discovery rate of 0.05. Cytomegalovirus status was reported to be diagnosed by the classifier with high specificity and sensitivity in both the original and validation cohorts. In a later genetic analysis, a missense DCLRE1C variant was associated with V-gene and J-gene trimming of TCR beta chains, and the association was replicated in an independent cohort. The cohort was sequenced for TCR beta chains only, and without alpha or paired-chain data the features that could be detected were limited. In a later analysis, several top co-occurrence clusters were reported to appear linked to parvovirus B19, influenza, CMV and Epstein-Barr virus. A total of roughly 160 TCR beta chains were listed by the study as associated with cytomegalovirus. Across donors, most TCR sequences were observed very rarely, whereas some public TCRs were present in many individuals. Because some donors lacked HLA typing at each locus, the association tests relied only on the typed subset. A further reported finding was that TCR beta sequences accurately predicted the HLA-A and HLA-B alleles for most subjects in the first cohort. According to a later analysis, TCR association rates differed among HLA loci, with DRB1 alleles showing the most associated TCRs and HLA-C alleles showing the fewest. Some IMGT-functional V segments, including TRBV6-2 and TRBV6-3, could not be told apart with the 87-base-pair reads, so those segments were excluded. In vitro tests confirmed that a few of the cytomegalovirus-associated TCR beta chains recognize cytomegalovirus antigens. Compared with the approximately 720-donor mean, donors in an Asian-associated ancestry cluster had fewer N-insertions in productive TCRs, according to a later genetic analysis. In a later analysis, HLA-associated TCR beta chains showed more clonal expansion and lower generation probabilities than non-associated chains that were equally common. A group of highly shared sequence variants was considered likely to be a technical artifact of the sequencing pipeline. Presence/absence analyses assumed roughly uniform sequencing depth across donors, an assumption that may not hold. Over 15 rarely observed V segments, including chromosome 9 orphons, were excluded from the earlier analysis of about 600 of the donors because counts were too low. Broadly in line with IMGT annotations, most TCR beta V segments showed up in productive rearrangements about 90% or about 30% of the time in an earlier analysis of 450 to 600 of the donors. Strong co-occurrence of HLA alleles, especially DR and DQ, made assigning TCR associations to individual alleles difficult.

In total, 630 or so healthy bone marrow donors made up the cohort. At the time of sampling, every cohort member was nominally healthy, though immune exposures that went unrecorded were likely present. The donor tested CMV seropositive and was one of the 289 seropositive cohort members. A peripheral blood sample was collected from each donor, and TCR beta sequencing was performed on peripheral blood mononuclear cells. Genomic DNA extraction from the blood cell samples was performed with the Qiagen DNeasy Blood Extraction Kit. Receptors were amplified or captured by the immunoSEQ multiplex PCR assay. For the multiplex PCR, a mixture combining 60 forward primers for TCR Vbeta segments and 13 reverse primers for TCR Jbeta segments was used. The CDR3 region of rearranged TCR beta genes was amplified from genomic DNA with a multiplex PCR assay. On the Illumina HiSeq System, the amplified TCR beta libraries were sequenced as 87-base-pair reads. As for how the authors treated the data: A later analysis tallied around 87 million unique TCR beta chains across the approximately 670 repertoires, and approximately 12 million of those chains were shared by two or more donors. A nearest-neighbor algorithm error-corrected the raw reads and collapsed the reads into unique sequences, merging closely related sequences to remove PCR and sequencing errors. CDR3 sequences were aligned to IMGT reference sequences to assign V, D and J gene segments. For a sequence to be retained, a match of at least six nucleotides to both a V gene segment and a J gene segment was required. A rearrangement was called productive if the CDR3 had no stop codons and remained in frame with V and J, and every other rearrangement was called non-productive. Following IMGT convention, CDR3 was defined as the stretch from the second conserved V-encoded cysteine to the conserved J-encoded phenylalanine. In an earlier analysis of 550 to 650 of the donors, sequences lacking an unambiguous match to a single V gene segment were excluded. An earlier analysis of fewer than 750 of the donors called V segments functional above 56.7% productive rearrangements and segregating when the between-donor standard deviation exceeded 5%. A statistical classification framework was built to diagnose cytomegalovirus status from the catalog of TCR beta chain sequences. In a later analysis, TCR nucleotide sequences were compared against IMGT/GENE-DB human TR gene sequences so that V and J genes could be assigned. In a later analysis, CDR3 sequences and most-parsimonious VDJ recombination scenarios were assigned using the TCRdist pipeline. In a later analysis, every TCR beta chain was defined by the combination of its CDR3 amino acid sequence and its V-gene family, and reads without a unique V-gene family were dropped. As a way to deal with suspected cross-contamination and a sequencing artifact, a later analysis dropped roughly 600 nucleotide sequences that were highly shared and had low generation probability. In a later analysis, a clonal expansion index was calculated for each public chain from normalized within-repertoire ranks of inferred template counts. A later analysis computed generation probabilities with a VDJ recombination model fitted to out-of-frame rearrangements, and checked the results against IGoR. In a later analysis, hypergeometric tests were used to score TCR-TCR, TCR-HLA and TCR-CMV co-occurrence, with a repertoire-size bias correction applied to TCR pairs. False discovery rates were estimated in a later analysis by permuting HLA or CMV assignments 20 times. In a later analysis, co-occurring TCRs were grouped using DBSCAN, and TCRdist sequence similarity was added for clustering within HLA-allele-positive subsets. Co-occurrence clustering excluded repertoires with fewer than 30,000 or more than 120,000 public chains, plus five with anomalous nucleotide sharing. TCRdb limited this immuneACCESS table to in-frame rearrangements with V and J called. A share of clones is missing; checked studies link under half to unresolved V genes, and the rest is unexplained. The V and J calls and clone size come from that table; D and trimming were worked out from the DNA. The sample includes under 200,000 clones, with around 81% observed a single time. The biggest ten clones account for around 1.9% of the sample.

Compared with germline, V lacks 3 bases and J lacks 3 bases; bases without a gene match: 10. From the cysteine through the phenylalanine, the CDR3 covers 16 amino acids. Only CDR3 DNA remains: 48 bases, in frame from the first base. CDR1 SGHKS and CDR2 YYEKEE are derived from the germline V gene (reference sequence). Remarks on this clone: This clone's antigen is unknown. The sample holds no much larger clone one base away, and base qualities are not on file.

The TCR comes from a woman in her late teens or twenties in good health and CMV-seropositive. The sequenced sample was PBMCs. The sequence is built from TRBV5-5 and TRBJ1-2, with TRBD1 matching 8 junction bases. Here the CDR3 is given as CASSSWTGREYYGYTF. The nucleotides are TGTGCCAGCAGCTCCTGGACAGGGAGGGAGTACTATGGCTACACCTTC.